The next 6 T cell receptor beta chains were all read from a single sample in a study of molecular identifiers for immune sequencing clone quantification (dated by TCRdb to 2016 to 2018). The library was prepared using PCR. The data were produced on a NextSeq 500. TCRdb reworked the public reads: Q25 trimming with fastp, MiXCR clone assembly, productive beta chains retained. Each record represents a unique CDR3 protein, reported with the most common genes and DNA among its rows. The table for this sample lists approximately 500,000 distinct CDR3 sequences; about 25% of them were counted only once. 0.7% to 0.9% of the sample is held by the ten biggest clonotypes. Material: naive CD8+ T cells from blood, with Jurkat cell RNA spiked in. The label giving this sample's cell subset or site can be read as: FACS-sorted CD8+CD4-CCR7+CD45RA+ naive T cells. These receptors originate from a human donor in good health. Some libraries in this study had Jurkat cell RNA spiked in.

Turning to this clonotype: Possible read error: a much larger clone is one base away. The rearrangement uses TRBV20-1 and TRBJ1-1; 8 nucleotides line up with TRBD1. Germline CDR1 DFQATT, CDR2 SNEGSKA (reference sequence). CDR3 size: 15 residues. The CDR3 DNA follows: TGCAGTGCTAGTGGAGCAGGGGGCGCGGGGACTGAAGCTCTCTTT. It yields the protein CSASGAGGAGTEALF.

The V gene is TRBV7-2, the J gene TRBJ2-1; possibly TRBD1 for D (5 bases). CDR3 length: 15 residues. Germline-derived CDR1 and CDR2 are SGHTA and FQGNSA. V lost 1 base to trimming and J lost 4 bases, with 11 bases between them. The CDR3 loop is CASSLGGASYNEQFF. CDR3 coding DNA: TGTGCCAGCAGCTTAGGTGGGGCTTCGTACAATGAGCAGTTCTTC.

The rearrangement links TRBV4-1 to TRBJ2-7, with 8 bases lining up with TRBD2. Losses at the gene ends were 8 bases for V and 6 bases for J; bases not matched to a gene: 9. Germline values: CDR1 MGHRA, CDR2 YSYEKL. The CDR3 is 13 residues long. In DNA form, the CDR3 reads TGCGCCAGCGGCCGTGGACTAGCAGCCGAGCAGTACTTC. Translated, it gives CASGRGLAAEQYF.

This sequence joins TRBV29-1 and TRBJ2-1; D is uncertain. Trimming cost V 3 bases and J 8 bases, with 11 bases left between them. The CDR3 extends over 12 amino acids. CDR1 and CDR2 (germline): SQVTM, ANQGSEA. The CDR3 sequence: CSVERDPDEQFF. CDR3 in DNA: TGCAGCGTTGAGAGAGACCCCGATGAGCAGTTCTTC.

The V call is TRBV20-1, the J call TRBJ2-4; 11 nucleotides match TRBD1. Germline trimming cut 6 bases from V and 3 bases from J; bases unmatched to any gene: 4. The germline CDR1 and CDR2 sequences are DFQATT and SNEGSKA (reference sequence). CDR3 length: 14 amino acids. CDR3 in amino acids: CSAGTGGYKNIQYF. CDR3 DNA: TGCAGTGCGGGGACAGGGGGATACAAAAACATTCAGTACTTC.

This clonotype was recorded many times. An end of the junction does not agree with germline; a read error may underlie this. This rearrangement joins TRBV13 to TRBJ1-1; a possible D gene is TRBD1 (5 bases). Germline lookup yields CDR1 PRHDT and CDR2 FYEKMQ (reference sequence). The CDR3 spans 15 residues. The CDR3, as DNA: TGTGCCAGCAGCCGTGGAGTAAGTCAGGGCGCCGCTTCCCCATTT. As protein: CASSRGVSQGAASPF.